This TCR beta chain was retrieved from a study of blood T cell repertoires in COVID-19. As for the study in general: From T cells, B-cell-depleted T cells, or PBMCs came the material, which was cDNA or gDNA.

The CDR3 totals 13 residues. Deletions cut 6 bases from V and 6 bases from J, with 12 bases between. Generated by immunoSEQ multiplex PCR, the TCRdb table keeps only in-frame clones and is missing some. Of about 68,000 clones in the sample, around 82% were seen once. The chain joins TRBV12-3 or TRBV12-4 to TRBJ2-1; D is possibly TRBD2 (5 bases). The material sequenced was peripheral blood. The sequence came from a man aged 50 to 60 with active COVID-19. The CDR3 spells CASRGGGGNEQFF. CDR3 bases: TGTGCCAGCAGAGGAGGTGGAGGCAATGAGCAGTTCTTC.